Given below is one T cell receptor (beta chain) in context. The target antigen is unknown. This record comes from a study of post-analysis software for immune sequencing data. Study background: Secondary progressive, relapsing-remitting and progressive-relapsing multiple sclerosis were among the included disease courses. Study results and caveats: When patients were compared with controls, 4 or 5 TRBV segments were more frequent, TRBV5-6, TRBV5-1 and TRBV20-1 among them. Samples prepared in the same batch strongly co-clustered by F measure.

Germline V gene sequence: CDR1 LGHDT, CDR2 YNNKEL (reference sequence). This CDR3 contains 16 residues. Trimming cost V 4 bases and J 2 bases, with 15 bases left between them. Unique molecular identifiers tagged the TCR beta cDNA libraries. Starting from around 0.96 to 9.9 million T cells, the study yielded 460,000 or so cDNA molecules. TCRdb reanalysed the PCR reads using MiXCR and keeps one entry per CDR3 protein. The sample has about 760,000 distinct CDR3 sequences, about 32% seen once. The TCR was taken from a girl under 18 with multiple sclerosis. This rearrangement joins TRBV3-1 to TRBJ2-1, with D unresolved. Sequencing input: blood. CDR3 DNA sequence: TGTGCCAGCAGCCCCCATGGCGGAGACCCCTACAATGAGCAGTTCTTC. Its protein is CASSPHGGDPYNEQFF.